These T cell receptor beta chains were read from a single sample in a study of T cell responses to AZD1222 COVID-19 vaccine. The protocol was immunoSEQ multiplex PCR, while the TCRdb copy is restricted to in-frame clones and leaves out a portion. The sample shows 150,000 or so clones, approximately 91% of them seen only once. This specimen consisted of peripheral blood, obtained 28 days after the second AZD1222 dose. These receptor sequences come from an adult who received the AZD1222 COVID-19 vaccine. CDR3s include the opening cysteine and the closing phenylalanine or tryptophan. Each record gives: D gene, clone size, J gene, V gene, CDR3 DNA, CDR3 protein. The D gene is left open where the match is weak. Size values are once, few and many counts, or a class for expanded clones, and some rows have none.

d_call: TRBD2
clone_size: .
j_call: TRBJ2-3
v_call: TRBV24-1
cdr3_nt: TGTGCCACCAGTGATCCAGGGACTAGGGGAGGGGCAGATACGCAGTATTTT
cdr3_aa: CATSDPGTRGGADTQYF

d_call: .
clone_size: .
j_call: TRBJ2-5
v_call: TRBV5-6
cdr3_nt: TGTGCCAGCAGCCCGGGACACCCTAGGAGTACGAACCAAGAGACCCAGTACTTC
cdr3_aa: CASSPGHPRSTNQETQYF

d_call: .
clone_size: .
j_call: TRBJ2-3
v_call: TRBV12-3/TRBV12-4
cdr3_nt: TGTGCCAGCAGTTTAGCGCTCAGGGTCTCCCTGTATTTT
cdr3_aa: CASSLALRVSLYF

d_call: .
clone_size: .
j_call: TRBJ1-4
v_call: TRBV2
cdr3_nt: TGTGCCAGCAGTGGAGGACAGCTGCTGTTTTTT
cdr3_aa: CASSGGQLLFF

d_call: TRBD1
clone_size: .
j_call: TRBJ1-2
v_call: TRBV5-1
cdr3_nt: TGCGCCAGCAGCGTGACCGGGACAGTTCATGGCTACACCTTC
cdr3_aa: CASSVTGTVHGYTF

d_call: TRBD1
clone_size: .
j_call: TRBJ1-2
v_call: TRBV5-4
cdr3_nt: TGTGCCAGCAGCTCAACCCGCGACAGGGTTGACTATGGCTACACCTTC
cdr3_aa: CASSSTRDRVDYGYTF

d_call: TRBD2
clone_size: .
j_call: TRBJ2-1
v_call: TRBV4-2
cdr3_nt: TGTGCCAGCAGCCAAGAATTCACACTAGCGGGTGGGTGGAATGAGCAGTTCTTC
cdr3_aa: CASSQEFTLAGGWNEQFF

d_call: .
clone_size: .
j_call: TRBJ2-3
v_call: TRBV6-2/TRBV6-3
cdr3_nt: TGTGCCAGCAGTTACTCGAATACAGATACGCAGTATTTT
cdr3_aa: CASSYSNTDTQYF

d_call: TRBD1
clone_size: few
j_call: TRBJ1-3
v_call: TRBV14
cdr3_nt: TGTGCCAGCAGCCAACGGGGGACAGGGGCAGGAAACACCATATATTTT
cdr3_aa: CASSQRGTGAGNTIYF

d_call: TRBD1
clone_size: .
j_call: TRBJ2-7
v_call: TRBV19
cdr3_nt: TGTGCCAGTAGTATAGGGACAGGGGGTTTCGAGCAGTACTTC
cdr3_aa: CASSIGTGGFEQYF

d_call: .
clone_size: .
j_call: TRBJ1-4
v_call: TRBV12-3/TRBV12-4
cdr3_nt: TGTGCCAGCAGTCCCCGGGCCGAAAAACTGTTTTTT
cdr3_aa: CASSPRAEKLFF

d_call: .
clone_size: .
j_call: TRBJ2-7
v_call: TRBV11-2
cdr3_nt: TGTGCCAGCAGCTTAGCAGTATACGGCGAGCAGTACTTC
cdr3_aa: CASSLAVYGEQYF

d_call: .
clone_size: .
j_call: TRBJ2-7
v_call: TRBV14
cdr3_nt: TGTGCCAGCAGCCGCACCCTCCAGGGGCGAGAGCAGTACTTC
cdr3_aa: CASSRTLQGREQYF

d_call: TRBD1
clone_size: .
j_call: TRBJ1-6
v_call: TRBV25-1
cdr3_nt: TGTGCCAGCAGTCCCCCGGGACAGGGGGCCTCCTATAATTCACCCCTCCACTTT
cdr3_aa: CASSPPGQGASYNSPLHF

d_call: .
clone_size: .
j_call: TRBJ1-1
v_call: TRBV19
cdr3_nt: TGTGCCAGTAGTACAACAGGAGACACTGAAGCTTTCTTT
cdr3_aa: CASSTTGDTEAFF

d_call: .
clone_size: .
j_call: TRBJ1-1
v_call: TRBV6-5
cdr3_nt: TGTGCCAGCATAGTACAGAACACTGAAGCTTTCTTT
cdr3_aa: CASIVQNTEAFF

d_call: .
clone_size: .
j_call: TRBJ2-3
v_call: TRBV7-8
cdr3_nt: TGTGCCAGCAGCTTTGCCACACTGAGGGATACGCAGTATTTT
cdr3_aa: CASSFATLRDTQYF

d_call: .
clone_size: .
j_call: TRBJ2-7
v_call: TRBV7-9
cdr3_nt: TGTGCCAGCAGCAAAGATACCTACGAGCAGTACTTC
cdr3_aa: CASSKDTYEQYF

d_call: TRBD1
clone_size: .
j_call: TRBJ1-2
v_call: TRBV5-5
cdr3_nt: TGTGCCAGCAGCTACCCAGGGGGAGCTTACTATGGCTACACCTTC
cdr3_aa: CASSYPGGAYYGYTF

d_call: .
clone_size: .
j_call: TRBJ2-5
v_call: TRBV27
cdr3_nt: TGTGCCAGCAGTTTAGGGGGGACTTCCCAAGAGACCCAGTACTTC
cdr3_aa: CASSLGGTSQETQYF

d_call: TRBD1
clone_size: .
j_call: TRBJ1-5
v_call: TRBV5-4
cdr3_nt: TGTGCCAGCAGCTCGACAGGGGATCGGCCCCAGCATTTT
cdr3_aa: CASSSTGDRPQHF

d_call: TRBD2
clone_size: .
j_call: TRBJ2-7
v_call: TRBV7-2
cdr3_nt: TGTGCCAGCAGCCTTACTAGCGGGAGCTACGAGCAGTACTTC
cdr3_aa: CASSLTSGSYEQYF

d_call: .
clone_size: .
j_call: TRBJ1-5
v_call: TRBV6-5
cdr3_nt: TGTGCCAGCAGTTCATCAATCGTTAGCAATCAGCCCCAGCATTTT
cdr3_aa: CASSSSIVSNQPQHF

d_call: .
clone_size: .
j_call: TRBJ1-6
v_call: TRBV25-1
cdr3_nt: TGTGCCAGCAGTCAGTCGGCAGGGGTTATAGCAGGATCACCCCTCCACTTT
cdr3_aa: CASSQSAGVIAGSPLHF

d_call: TRBD2
clone_size: .
j_call: TRBJ2-2
v_call: TRBV5-5
cdr3_nt: TGTGCCAGCAGCCAGCGGGGGGGCCTCATTGGCGGGGAGCTGTTTTTT
cdr3_aa: CASSQRGGLIGGELFF

d_call: TRBD2
clone_size: .
j_call: TRBJ2-1
v_call: TRBV19
cdr3_nt: TGTGCCAGTAGTATAGGAGGGGTCCTGACTAGCGGGCCTTACAATGAGCAGTTCTTC
cdr3_aa: CASSIGGVLTSGPYNEQFF

d_call: .
clone_size: .
j_call: TRBJ2-1
v_call: TRBV6-6
cdr3_nt: TGTGCCAGCCTAACTTACGCATCGGGAACCTACAATGAGCAGTTCTTC
cdr3_aa: CASLTYASGTYNEQFF

d_call: .
clone_size: .
j_call: TRBJ2-2
v_call: TRBV4-1
cdr3_nt: TGCGCCAGCAGGAACGGACCGGGGACCGGGGAGCTGTTTTTT
cdr3_aa: CASRNGPGTGELFF

d_call: TRBD2
clone_size: once
j_call: TRBJ2-7
v_call: TRBV5-4
cdr3_nt: TGTGCCAGCAGCTTAGATCGGGGGGGCCTGGACGAGCAGTACTTC
cdr3_aa: CASSLDRGGLDEQYF

d_call: .
clone_size: .
j_call: TRBJ2-1
v_call: TRBV5-1
cdr3_nt: TGCGCCAGCAGCTCCCTTGAATTAGCGGTACCCTACAATGAGCAGTTCTTC
cdr3_aa: CASSSLELAVPYNEQFF

d_call: .
clone_size: .
j_call: TRBJ2-1
v_call: TRBV10-3
cdr3_nt: TGTGCCAGGACTCAGATTTTACTTCATAGCTCCTACAATGAGCAGTTCTTC
cdr3_aa: CARTQILLHSSYNEQFF

d_call: .
clone_size: .
j_call: TRBJ2-1
v_call: TRBV5-6
cdr3_nt: TGTGCCAGCAGCTTGGCCGGTCTAATATCAAGGGGGTCCTACAATGAGCAGTTCTTC
cdr3_aa: CASSLAGLISRGSYNEQFF

d_call: .
clone_size: .
j_call: TRBJ1-3
v_call: TRBV11-3
cdr3_nt: TGTGCCAGCACCACGGACTCTGGAAACACCATATATTTT
cdr3_aa: CASTTDSGNTIYF

d_call: .
clone_size: .
j_call: TRBJ1-6
v_call: TRBV18
cdr3_nt: TGTGCCAGCTCACCACGAGGAAGTGTCGATAATTCACCCCTCCACTTT
cdr3_aa: CASSPRGSVDNSPLHF